Given below is one TCR beta chain in context. Its antigen is not identified. This sample's treatment: roughly 18 received Ad26.COV2.S at low or high dose, single or two shots; about five received placebo; per-sample allocation not given. Samples analyzed were those drawn on day 63 after the first vaccine or placebo injection. Germline CDR1 SGHRS, CDR2 YFSETQ. With 7 bases clipped from V and 0 bases from J, the junction kept 2 bases outside the gene matches. CDR3 size: 15 residues. The sample is drawn from a study of Ad26.COV2.S vaccination and SARS-CoV-2 variants. Across the whole study: The COV1001 Ad26.COV2.S trial arm included the donor.

Method: immunoSEQ multiplex PCR; TCRdb's copy keeps in-frame clones and lacks some. The table records more than 300,000 clones, approximately 86% of them present only once. Study-level results: Ad26.COV2.S recipients had broader spike-specific TCRs (P = 0.0014). Assessments of TCR breadth and depth may have underestimated the total T cell responses.

This chain uses TRBV5-1 with TRBJ2-6; 9 positions match TRBD1. The sequence came from a person between 18 and 60 years old who received the Ad26.COV2.S COVID-19 vaccine or a placebo. Specimen: peripheral blood, collected in a trial of Ad26.COV2.S vaccine versus placebo. In nucleotides, the CDR3 is TGCGCCAGCCGGACAGGGGACTCTGGGGCCAACGTCCTGACTTTC. Its translation is CASRTGDSGANVLTF.